The next 29 T cell receptor beta chains were all read from a single sample in a study of OX40 agonist ivuxolimab in advanced cancers. Generated by immunoSEQ multiplex PCR, the TCRdb table keeps only in-frame clones and is missing some. This repertoire shows just over 90,000 clones, approximately 92% found once; its top ten account for roughly 3.5%. The sample in question was CD4+ or CD8+ T cells sorted from blood, obtained in a trial of the OX40 agonist ivuxolimab. The receptors shown here come from an adult with an advanced solid tumor such as melanoma, head and neck, liver or kidney cancer.

The chain joins TRBV6-5 to TRBJ2-1; a possible D gene is TRBD2 (6 bases). V was clipped by 3 bases and J by 1 base, with 10 bases between them. Per germline, CDR1 MNHEY and CDR2 SVGAGI. This CDR3 contains 15 residues. CDR3: CASSYTSSSYNEQFF. For the CDR3, the DNA is TGTGCCAGCAGTTATACTAGCTCTTCCTACAATGAGCAGTTCTTC.

J is TRBJ1-6 and V is TRBV4-1; D is perhaps TRBD1 (5 bases). V lost 5 bases to trimming and J lost 12 bases, with 14 bases between them. This CDR3 spans 13 amino acids. The V gene's germline CDR1 is MGHRA and CDR2 YSYEKL. This chain's CDR3 is CASSGGEGQPLHF. The DNA of the CDR3 is TGCGCCAGCAGCGGGGGGGAGGGGCAACCCCTCCACTTT.

This clone showed up just once. J is TRBJ2-3 and V is TRBV9; D not certain. Deletions cut 4 bases from V and 3 bases from J, with 12 bases between. Germline-derived CDR1 and CDR2 are SGDLS and YYNGEE. This CDR3 has 14 amino acids. The CDR3 here is CASSPPQMTDTQYF. CDR3 nucleotide sequence: TGTGCCAGCAGCCCACCCCAGATGACAGATACGCAGTATTTT.

The rearrangement joins TRBV7-6 to TRBJ2-7, with 9 bases identical to TRBD1. This CDR3 has 15 amino acids. The germline CDR1 and CDR2 sequences are SGHVS and FNYEAQ. Trimming removed 0 bases from V and 3 bases from J; junction bases left unmatched: 3. CDR3 protein: CASSLARDRVYEQYF. In nucleotides, the CDR3 is TGTGCCAGCAGCTTAGCCCGGGACAGGGTCTACGAGCAGTACTTC.

The gene calls are TRBV5-6 and TRBJ1-1; D ambiguous. Trimming stripped 2 bases from V and 7 bases from J, with 12 bases between. The CDR3 has 13 amino acids. Germline V gene sequence: CDR1 SGHDT, CDR2 YYEEEE. The DNA of the CDR3 is TGTGCCAGCAGCTTTGGCGATGCCATTGAAGCTTTCTTT. Encoded protein: CASSFGDAIEAFF.

The V gene is TRBV29-1, the J gene TRBJ2-3; D may be TRBD1 (6 bases). CDR1 SQVTM and CDR2 ANQGSEA come from the germline V gene. V was clipped by 3 bases and J by 9 bases, with 16 bases between them. The CDR3 is 13 amino acids. CDR3 residues: CSVDPRDTGTQYF. CDR3 nucleotide sequence: TGCAGCGTTGATCCCAGGGACACAGGGACGCAGTATTTT.

The chain combines TRBV5-4 with TRBJ2-3; D uncertain. Germline CDR1 SGHNT, CDR2 YYREEE (reference sequence). The CDR3 is made up of 14 amino acids. V was shortened by 3 bases and J by 4 bases, with 12 bases between the two germline ends. In nucleotides, the CDR3 is TGTGCCAGCAGCTACGCCATAGAATCAGATACGCAGTATTTT. Translation gives CASSYAIESDTQYF.

This chain joins TRBV19 and TRBJ2-1, with TRBD2 identical over 9 bases. J lost 0 bases, V lost 8 bases, and 8 bases had no gene match. This CDR3 spans 16 amino acids. From germline, CDR1 is LNHDA and CDR2 SQIVND (reference sequence). The DNA of the CDR3 is TGTGCCAGTTGGGGCCTAGCGGGAAGCTCCTACAATGAGCAGTTCTTC. Protein product: CASWGLAGSSYNEQFF.

This clone occurred a few times. This chain uses TRBV28 with TRBJ1-5, with D possibly being TRBD1 (6 bases). Deletions cut 2 bases from V and 7 bases from J, with 12 bases between. The CDR3 consists of 14 residues. Per germline, CDR1 MDHEN and CDR2 SYDVKM. CDR3 DNA sequence: TGTGCCAGCAGTTTAGGAGGGGGGGGCCAGCCCCAGCATTTT. It yields the protein CASSLGGGGQPQHF. Full variable domain (remainder filled in from reference TRBV28 and TRBJ1-5): DVKVTQSSRYLVKRTGEKVFLECVQDMDHENMFWYRQDPGLGLRLIYFSYDVKMKEKGDIPEGYSVSREKKERFSLILESASTNQTSMYLCASSLGGGGQPQHFGDGTRLSIL.

The rearrangement joins TRBV19 to TRBJ1-2; D is perhaps TRBD1 (6 bases). Deletions cut 9 bases from V and 6 bases from J, with 26 bases between. CDR1 is LNHDA, CDR2 SQIVND, per germline (reference sequence). The CDR3 contains 16 residues. CDR3 sequence reads: CASGAGGSPASHGYTF. CDR3 DNA: TGTGCCAGCGGCGCGGGGGGCTCTCCCGCCTCTCATGGCTACACCTTC.

J is TRBJ1-5 and V is TRBV28, with a tentative D call TRBD1 (6 bases). CDR1 and CDR2 (germline): MDHEN, SYDVKM. This CDR3 has 16 residues. With 3 bases removed from V and 5 bases from J, the gap between germline ends came to 17 bases. Written as DNA, the CDR3 is TGTGCCAGCAGTTTTAATCCAGGGGTCGAAGATCAGCCCCAGCATTTT. Encoded protein: CASSFNPGVEDQPQHF.

The chain is built from TRBV27 and TRBJ1-5; D is possibly TRBD1 (5 bases). The germline V and J ends were trimmed by 2 bases and 4 bases, with 9 bases remaining between them. Germline V lookup: CDR1 MNHEY, CDR2 SMNVEV (reference sequence). The length of the CDR3 is 14 residues. The CDR3 sequence: CASSLQGANQPQHF. In DNA, the CDR3 is TGTGCCAGCAGTTTACAGGGAGCGAATCAGCCCCAGCATTTT.

The V gene is TRBV5-4, the J gene TRBJ2-5, with a weak D call TRBD1 (5 bases). The CDR3 is made up of 14 amino acids. Germline CDR1 is SGHNT and CDR2 is YYREEE (reference sequence). V was shortened by 3 bases and J by 5 bases, with 14 bases between the two germline ends. The CDR3 coding sequence is TGTGCCAGCAGCTATGGGGCAGGGTTGGAGACCCAGTACTTC. It specifies CASSYGAGLETQYF.

The V and J genes are TRBV6-6 and TRBJ2-3, with TRBD2 matching 7 bases. J lost 4 bases, V lost 6 bases, and 7 bases had no gene match. Per germline, CDR1 MNHNY and CDR2 SVGAGI (reference sequence). The CDR3 consists of 14 residues. CDR3 amino acids: CASRILRGADTQYF. DNA for the CDR3: TGTGCCAGCAGGATACTCCGGGGGGCAGATACGCAGTATTTT.

The rearrangement links TRBV7-2 to TRBJ2-1; possibly TRBD2 for D (7 bases). V was clipped by 5 bases and J by 11 bases, with 13 bases between them. Germline CDR1 reads SGHTA; CDR2 reads FQGNSA. CDR3 size: 12 residues. This chain's CDR3 is CASSGGGLQQFF. The CDR3 region has the DNA TGTGCCAGCAGCGGGGGGGGGCTACAGCAGTTCTTC.

The V gene is TRBV4-1, the J gene TRBJ2-3, with 11 positions matching TRBD2. The CDR3 is 17 residues long. Germline trimming cut 2 bases from V and 8 bases from J; bases unmatched to any gene: 12. Germline values: CDR1 MGHRA, CDR2 YSYEKL. The CDR3 DNA sequence: TGCGCCAGCAGCCAAAGTTCCCTAGCGGGGGGACCGGGTACGCAGTATTTT. As protein: CASSQSSLAGGPGTQYF.

CDR3 in amino acids: CASSTTGTEAFF. The CDR3, as DNA: TGTGCCAGTAGCACCACGGGGACTGAAGCTTTCTTT. The chain has TRBV19 and TRBJ1-1; D remains ambiguous. With 6 bases removed from V and 5 bases from J, the gap between germline ends came to 10 bases. Germline V gene data show CDR1 as LNHDA and CDR2 as SQIVND (reference sequence). The CDR3 loop spans 12 amino acids. The full variable domain, its missing parts supplied by reference TRBV19 and TRBJ1-1, is DGGITQSPKYLFRKEGQNVTLSCEQNLNHDAMYWYRQDPGQGLRLIYYSQIVNDFQKGDIAEGYSVSREKKESFPLTVTSAQKNPTAFYLCASSTTGTEAFFGQGTRLTVV.

The rearrangement joins TRBV25-1 to TRBJ1-2, with TRBD1 matching 7 bases. Germline CDR1 MGHDK, CDR2 SYGVNS. The ends lost 3 bases at V and 1 base at J; junction bases unmatched: 5. The CDR3 is made up of 15 amino acids. The CDR3 nucleotides read TGTGCCAGCAGTGAGAGCGACAGGGTTAACTATGGCTACACCTTC. This sequence encodes CASSESDRVNYGYTF.

This clone occurred once. The chain combines TRBV4-3 with TRBJ2-7; possibly TRBD1 or TRBD2 for D (5 bases each). V lost 1 base, J lost 4 bases, and 14 bases lay in between. In germline, CDR1 is LGHNA, CDR2 YSLEER. This CDR3 is 15 amino acids long. The CDR3, as DNA: TGCGCCAGCAGCCAAGTGGTGGGGGTCCTGTACGAGCAGTACTTC. Translation gives CASSQVVGVLYEQYF.

V usage is TRBV7-9 and J usage is TRBJ1-2; TRBD1 is a possible D gene (6 bases). The CDR3 is made up of 13 amino acids. Trimming left V 6 bases short and J 2 bases short, with 10 bases between. Germline V gene data show CDR1 as SEHNR and CDR2 as FQNEAQ (reference sequence). The CDR3 bases are TGTGCCAGCAGTTCAGGGGTAAACTATGGCTACACCTTC. This translates into CASSSGVNYGYTF.

The rearrangement joins TRBV4-3 to TRBJ2-7; 7 nucleotides agree with TRBD1. The trim removed 0 bases at V and 0 bases at J, leaving 2 bases unmatched. The CDR3 runs to 15 residues. The germline V gene encodes CDR1 LGHNA and CDR2 YSLEER. The CDR3 DNA reads TGCGCCAGCAGCCAAGACCGGGACAGCTCCTACGAGCAGTACTTC. Protein sequence: CASSQDRDSSYEQYF.

The V call is TRBV30, the J call TRBJ1-1; tentatively, D is TRBD1 (5 bases). The ends were cut back, 1 base at V and 6 bases at J, with 12 bases in the middle. Per germline, CDR1 GTSNPN and CDR2 SVGIG (reference sequence). The CDR3 contains 13 residues. CDR3 DNA: TGTGCCTGGAGTGCACTTCAGGGCGCTGAAGCTTTCTTT. Its translation: CAWSALQGAEAFF.

The V call is TRBV25-1, the J call TRBJ1-2; TRBD1 agrees at 10 bases. The CDR3 has 16 residues. V gave up 5 bases and J gave up 4 bases; unmatched junction bases: 10. Germline assignment: CDR1 MGHDK and CDR2 SYGVNS. CDR3 in amino acids: CASSSNFRDRGYGYTF. In DNA, the CDR3 is TGTGCCAGCAGTTCAAACTTCCGGGACAGGGGCTATGGCTACACCTTC.

The chain couples TRBV11-2 to TRBJ1-2; D remains unclear. CDR1 is SGHAT and CDR2 is FQNNGV in the germline V gene. CDR3 length: 14 amino acids. The V end was cut by 1 base, the J end by 0 bases, with 6 bases between. Written as DNA, the CDR3 is TGTGCCAGCAGCTTAGGGGGAGCTAACTATGGCTACACCTTC. Protein product: CASSLGGANYGYTF.

CDR3 sequence: CASSQAGAEQFF. In nucleotides, the CDR3 is TGTGCCAGCAGCCAGGCAGGCGCAGAGCAGTTCTTC. V and J are TRBV7-9 and TRBJ2-1; no reliable D call. The length of the CDR3 is 12 residues. Trimming removed 5 bases from V and 10 bases from J, with 12 bases in between. Germline V gene lookup returns CDR1 SEHNR and CDR2 FQNEAQ (reference sequence).

This clone occurred a few times. V and J are TRBV15 and TRBJ1-6; TRBD1 is a possible D gene (5 bases). This CDR3 comprises 15 residues. V dropped 0 bases and J dropped 7 bases, with 10 bases sitting between them. CDR1 and CDR2 from the germline V gene are LNHNV and YYDKDF (reference sequence). The CDR3 nucleotides read TGTGCCACCAGCAGAGATCGCAGGGCGAATTCACCCCTCCACTTT. Protein: CATSRDRRANSPLHF.

This chain uses TRBV5-1 with TRBJ1-1, with a weak D call TRBD1 (5 bases). V lost 0 bases, J lost 0 bases, and 15 bases lay in between. The germline CDR1 and CDR2 sequences are SGHRS and YFSETQ. The CDR3 covers 17 residues. CDR3 protein: CASSLGIRGDMNTEAFF. Here the CDR3 DNA reads TGCGCCAGCAGCTTGGGGATTAGGGGAGATATGAACACTGAAGCTTTCTTT.

V usage is TRBV7-3 and J usage is TRBJ2-3; TRBD2 aligns across 8 bases. This CDR3 contains 14 residues. The germline gives CDR1 SGHTA, CDR2 FQGTGA. The V gene end was trimmed by 4 bases and the J gene end by 8 bases; junction bases not matched to a gene: 8. CDR3 in DNA: TGTGCCAGCAGCTACCTCGGAGCGGGAGCTACGCAGTATTTT. Protein: CASSYLGAGATQYF.

The CDR3 reads CASSYRDRGIEKLFF. The DNA of the CDR3 is TGTGCCAGCAGTTACCGGGACAGGGGGATAGAAAAACTGTTTTTT. The rearrangement joins TRBV6-5 to TRBJ1-4; TRBD1 aligns across 11 bases. This CDR3 is built from 15 residues. Germline-derived CDR1 and CDR2 are MNHEY and SVGAGI. After removal of 2 bases from V and 8 bases from J, the junction contained 4 bases not matched to a gene.